What follows describes a single T cell receptor beta chain. Clones were sequenced by immunoSEQ multiplex PCR, and TCRdb holds only the in-frame ones, with some missing. The top ten clones hold around 0.6% of a sample with 100,000 to 150,000 clones, roughly 92% of them seen once. The data are from a study of control samples from healthy donors and cancer patients. Trimming removed 5 bases at V and 6 bases at J, with 13 bases between. The CDR3 consists of 13 residues. Germline V CDR1 and CDR2: SEHNR, FQNEAQ (reference sequence). This receptor was identified in a man older than 75 with head and neck cancer. Sequenced: PBMCs. This chain links TRBV7-9 with TRBJ1-2; D is perhaps TRBD1 (5 bases). The CDR3 region is CASSPGHVNGYTF. The CDR3 region has the DNA TGTGCCAGCAGCCCCGGACATGTGAATGGCTACACCTTC.